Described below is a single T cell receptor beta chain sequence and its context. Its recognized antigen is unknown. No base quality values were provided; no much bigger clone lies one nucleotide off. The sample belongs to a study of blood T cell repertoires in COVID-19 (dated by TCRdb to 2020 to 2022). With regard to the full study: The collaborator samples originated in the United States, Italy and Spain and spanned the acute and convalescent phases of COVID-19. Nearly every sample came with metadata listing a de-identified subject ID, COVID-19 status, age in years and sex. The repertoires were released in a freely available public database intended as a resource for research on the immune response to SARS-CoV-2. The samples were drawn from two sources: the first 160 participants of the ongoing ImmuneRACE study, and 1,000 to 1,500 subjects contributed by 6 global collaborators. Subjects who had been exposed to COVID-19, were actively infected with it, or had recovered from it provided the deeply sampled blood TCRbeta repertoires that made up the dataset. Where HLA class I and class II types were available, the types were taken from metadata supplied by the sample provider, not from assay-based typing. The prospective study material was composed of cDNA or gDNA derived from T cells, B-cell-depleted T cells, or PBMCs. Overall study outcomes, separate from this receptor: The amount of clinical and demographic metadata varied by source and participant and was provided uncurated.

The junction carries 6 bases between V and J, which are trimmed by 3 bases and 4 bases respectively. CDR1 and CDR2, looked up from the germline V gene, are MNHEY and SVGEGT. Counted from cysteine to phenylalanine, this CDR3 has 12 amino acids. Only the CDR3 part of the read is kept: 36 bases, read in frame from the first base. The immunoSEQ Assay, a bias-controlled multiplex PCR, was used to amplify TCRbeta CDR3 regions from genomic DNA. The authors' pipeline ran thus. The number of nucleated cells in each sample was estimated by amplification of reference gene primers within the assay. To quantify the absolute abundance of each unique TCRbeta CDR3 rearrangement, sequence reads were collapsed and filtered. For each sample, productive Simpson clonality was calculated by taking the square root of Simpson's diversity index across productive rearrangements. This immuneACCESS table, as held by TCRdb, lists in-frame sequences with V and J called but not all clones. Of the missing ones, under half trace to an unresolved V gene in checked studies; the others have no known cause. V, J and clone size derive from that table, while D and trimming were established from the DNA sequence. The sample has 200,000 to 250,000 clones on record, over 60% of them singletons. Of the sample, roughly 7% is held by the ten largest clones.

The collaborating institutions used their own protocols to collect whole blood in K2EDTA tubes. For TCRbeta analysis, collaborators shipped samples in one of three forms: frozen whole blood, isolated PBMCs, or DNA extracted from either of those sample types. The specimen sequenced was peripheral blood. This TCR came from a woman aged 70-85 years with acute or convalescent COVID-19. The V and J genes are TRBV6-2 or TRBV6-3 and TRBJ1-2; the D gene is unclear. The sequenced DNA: TGTGCCAGCAGTTATAAACTCTATGGCTACACCTTC. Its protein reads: CASSYKLYGYTF.